This TCR beta chain was documented in a study of shared clonotypes between healthy human individuals. Germline V CDR1 and CDR2: GTSNPN, SVGIG (reference sequence). V was trimmed by 0 bases and J by 5 bases, leaving 4 bases between them. The CDR3 consists of 11 residues. For every subset, genomic DNA was evenly distributed across several immunoSEQ plates. Clones were read by immunoSEQ multiplex PCR, and TCRdb kept only the in-frame ones, dropping some. The profile shows 400,000 to 600,000 clones, around 79% of them singletons. This clone was recorded a few times. The chain joins TRBV30 to TRBJ1-1; no clear D. Material for sequencing was PBMCs. The TCR was taken from a woman aged 40-49 years in good health. Some clones in this sample may be carry-over from other donors' samples. The CDR3, as DNA: TGTGCCTGGAGTGTGGTTACTGAAGCTTTCTTT. Encoded protein: CAWSVVTEAFF. The variable domain in full, with the rest retrieved from reference TRBV30 and TRBJ1-1, is SQTIHQWPATLVQPVGSPLSLECTVEGTSNPNLYWYRQAAGRGLQLLFYSVGIGQISSEVPQNLSASRPQDRQFILSSKKLLLSDSGFYLCAWSVVTEAFFGQGTRLTVV.